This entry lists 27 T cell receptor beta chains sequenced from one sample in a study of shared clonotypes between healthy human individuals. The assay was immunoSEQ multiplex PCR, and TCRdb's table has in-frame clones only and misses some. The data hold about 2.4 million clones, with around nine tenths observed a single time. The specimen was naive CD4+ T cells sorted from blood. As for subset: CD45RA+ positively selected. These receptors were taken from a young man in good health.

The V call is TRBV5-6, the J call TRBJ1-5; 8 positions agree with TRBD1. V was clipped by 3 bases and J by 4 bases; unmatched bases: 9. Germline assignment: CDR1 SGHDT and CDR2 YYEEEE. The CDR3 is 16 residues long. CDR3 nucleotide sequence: TGTGCCAGCAGCTCCCGACAGGGGATTGCAAATCAGCCCCAGCATTTT. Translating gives CASSSRQGIANQPQHF.

The CDR3: CASLEGSSNSPLHF. CDR3 DNA sequence: TGTGCCAGCTTGGAGGGGTCGAGTAATTCACCCCTCCACTTT. The genes are TRBV6-5 and TRBJ1-6; a weak D match, TRBD1 (5 bases). The CDR3 has 14 amino acids. Looked up from germline, CDR1 is MNHEY and CDR2 is SVGAGI. V lost 8 bases and J 6 bases, leaving 14 bases between the germline ends.

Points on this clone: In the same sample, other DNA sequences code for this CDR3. The CDR3 bases are TGTGCCAGCAGCTTTGGGCCCCAAGAGACCCAGTACTTC. This sequence encodes CASSFGPQETQYF. V gene TRBV7-2 combines with J gene TRBJ2-5; D is unclear. The CDR3 extends over 13 amino acids. Trimming took 3 bases from V and 1 from J, leaving 6 bases between them. Germline V CDR1 and CDR2: SGHTA, FQGNSA.

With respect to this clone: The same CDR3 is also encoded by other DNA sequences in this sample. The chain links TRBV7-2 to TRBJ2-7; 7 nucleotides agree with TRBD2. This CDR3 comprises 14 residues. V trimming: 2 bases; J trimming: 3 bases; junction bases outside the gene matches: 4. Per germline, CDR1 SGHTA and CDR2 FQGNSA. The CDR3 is CASSLSGKSYEQYF. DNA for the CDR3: TGTGCCAGCAGCTTAAGCGGGAAAAGCTACGAGCAGTACTTC.

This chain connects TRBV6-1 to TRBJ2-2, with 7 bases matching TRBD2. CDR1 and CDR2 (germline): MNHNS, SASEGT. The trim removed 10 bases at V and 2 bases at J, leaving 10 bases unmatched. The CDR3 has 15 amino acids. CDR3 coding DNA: TGTGCCACCTTACCCCGCGGGAGAAACACCGGGGAGCTGTTTTTT. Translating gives CATLPRGRNTGELFF.

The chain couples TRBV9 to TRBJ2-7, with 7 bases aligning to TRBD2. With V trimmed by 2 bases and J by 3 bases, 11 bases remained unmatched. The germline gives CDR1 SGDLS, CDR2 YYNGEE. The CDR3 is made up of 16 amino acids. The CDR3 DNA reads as TGTGCCAGCAGCGTTTCGTCCAGCGGGGCCGGCTACGAGCAGTACTTC. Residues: CASSVSSSGAGYEQYF.

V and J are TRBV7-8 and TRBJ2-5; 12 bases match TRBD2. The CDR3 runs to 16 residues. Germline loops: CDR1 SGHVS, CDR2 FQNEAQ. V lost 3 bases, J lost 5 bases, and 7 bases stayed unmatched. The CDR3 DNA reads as TGTGCCAGCAGCTTTCGACTAGCGGGGGATTGGGAGACCCAGTACTTC. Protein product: CASSFRLAGDWETQYF.

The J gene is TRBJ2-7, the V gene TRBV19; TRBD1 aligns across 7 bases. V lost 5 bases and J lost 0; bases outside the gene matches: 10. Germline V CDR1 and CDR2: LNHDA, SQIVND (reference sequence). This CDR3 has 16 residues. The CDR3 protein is CASSPQWGQNSYEQYF. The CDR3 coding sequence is TGTGCCAGTAGTCCGCAGTGGGGACAGAACTCCTACGAGCAGTACTTC.

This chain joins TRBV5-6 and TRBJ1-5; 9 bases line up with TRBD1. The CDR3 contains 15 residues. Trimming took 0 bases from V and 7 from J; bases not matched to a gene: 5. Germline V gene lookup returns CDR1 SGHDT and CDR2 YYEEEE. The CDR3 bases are TGTGCCAGCAGCTTGGGGGGACAGGGTTTCCAGCCCCAGCATTTT. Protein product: CASSLGGQGFQPQHF. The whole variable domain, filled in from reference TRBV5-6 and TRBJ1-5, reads DAGVTQSPTHLIKTRGQQVTLRCSPKSGHDTVSWYQQALGQGPQFIFQYYEEEERQRGNFPDRFSGHQFPNYSSELNVNALLLGDSALYLCASSLGGQGFQPQHFGDGTRLSIL.

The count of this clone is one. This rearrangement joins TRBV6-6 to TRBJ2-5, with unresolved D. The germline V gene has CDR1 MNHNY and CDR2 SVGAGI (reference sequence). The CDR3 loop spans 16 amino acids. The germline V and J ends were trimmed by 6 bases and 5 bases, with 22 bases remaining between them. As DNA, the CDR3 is TGTGCCAGCAGCAAAAGGGCGGCATCCCCAAGCGAGACCCAGTACTTC. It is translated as CASSKRAASPSETQYF.

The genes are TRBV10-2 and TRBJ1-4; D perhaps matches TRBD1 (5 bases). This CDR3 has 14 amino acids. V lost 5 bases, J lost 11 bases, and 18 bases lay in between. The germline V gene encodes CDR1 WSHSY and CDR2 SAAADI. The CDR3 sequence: CASSPGTSREKLFF. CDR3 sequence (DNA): TGCGCCAGCAGTCCCGGGACTTCTAGGGAGAAACTGTTTTTT.

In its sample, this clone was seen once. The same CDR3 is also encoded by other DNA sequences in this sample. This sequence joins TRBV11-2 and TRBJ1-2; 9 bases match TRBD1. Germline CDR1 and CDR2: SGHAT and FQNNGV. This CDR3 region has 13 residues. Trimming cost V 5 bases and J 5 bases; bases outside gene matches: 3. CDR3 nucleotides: TGTGCCAGCAGCGGACAGGGGAATTATGGCTACACCTTC. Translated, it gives CASSGQGNYGYTF.

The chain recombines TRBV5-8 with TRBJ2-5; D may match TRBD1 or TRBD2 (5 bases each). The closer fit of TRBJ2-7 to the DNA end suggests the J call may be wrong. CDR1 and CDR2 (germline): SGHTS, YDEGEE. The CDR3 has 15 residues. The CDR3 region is CASSLVGGVGYEQYF. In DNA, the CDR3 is TGTGCCAGCAGCTTGGTTGGGGGAGTCGGCTACGAGCAGTACTTC.

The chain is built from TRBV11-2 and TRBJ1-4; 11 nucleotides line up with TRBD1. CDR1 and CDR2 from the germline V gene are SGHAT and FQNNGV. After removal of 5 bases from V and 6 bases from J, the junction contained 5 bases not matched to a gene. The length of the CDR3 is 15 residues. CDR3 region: CASSTGQGADEKLFF. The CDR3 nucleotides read TGTGCCAGCAGCACCGGACAGGGGGCGGATGAAAAACTGTTTTTT.

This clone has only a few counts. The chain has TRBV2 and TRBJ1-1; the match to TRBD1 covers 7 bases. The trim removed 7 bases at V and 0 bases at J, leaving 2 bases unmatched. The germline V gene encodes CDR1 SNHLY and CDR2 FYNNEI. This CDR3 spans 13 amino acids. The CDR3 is CASTGQVNTEAFF. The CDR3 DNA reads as TGTGCCAGCACCGGACAGGTGAACACTGAAGCTTTCTTT.

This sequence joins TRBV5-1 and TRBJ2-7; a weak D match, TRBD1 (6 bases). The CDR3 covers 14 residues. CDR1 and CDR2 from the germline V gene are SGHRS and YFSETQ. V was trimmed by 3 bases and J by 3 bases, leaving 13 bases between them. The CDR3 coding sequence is TGCGCCAGCAGCTCCGGGACATGGGGCTACGAGCAGTACTTC. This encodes CASSSGTWGYEQYF.

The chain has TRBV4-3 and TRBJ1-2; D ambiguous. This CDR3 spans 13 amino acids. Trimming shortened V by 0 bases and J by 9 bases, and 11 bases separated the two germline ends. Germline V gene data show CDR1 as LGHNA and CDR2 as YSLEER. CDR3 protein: CASSQEDGRSYTF. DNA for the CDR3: TGCGCCAGCAGCCAAGAGGACGGCAGGAGCTACACCTTC.

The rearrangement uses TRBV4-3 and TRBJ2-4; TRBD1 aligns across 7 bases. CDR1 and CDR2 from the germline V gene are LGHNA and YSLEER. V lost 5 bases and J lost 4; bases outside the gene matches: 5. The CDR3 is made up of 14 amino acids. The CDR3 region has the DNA TGCGCCAGCAGCTCCGGGACAGCGAAAAACATTCAGTACTTC. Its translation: CASSSGTAKNIQYF.

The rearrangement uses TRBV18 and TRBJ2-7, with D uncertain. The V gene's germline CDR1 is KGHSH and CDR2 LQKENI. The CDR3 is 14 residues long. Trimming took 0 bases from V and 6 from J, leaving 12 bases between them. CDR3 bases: TGTGCCAGCTCACCACCTCACAGCCCGATCGAGCAGTACTTC. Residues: CASSPPHSPIEQYF.

CDR3 in amino acids: CASSISGRDSYNEQFF. In nucleotides, the CDR3 is TGTGCCAGTAGTATATCGGGCAGGGATTCCTACAATGAGCAGTTCTTC. The chain has TRBV19 and TRBJ2-1, with D maybe TRBD1 (5 bases). The germline gives CDR1 LNHDA, CDR2 SQIVND (reference sequence). Deletions cut 2 bases from V and 1 base from J, with 12 bases between. The CDR3 runs 16 residues.

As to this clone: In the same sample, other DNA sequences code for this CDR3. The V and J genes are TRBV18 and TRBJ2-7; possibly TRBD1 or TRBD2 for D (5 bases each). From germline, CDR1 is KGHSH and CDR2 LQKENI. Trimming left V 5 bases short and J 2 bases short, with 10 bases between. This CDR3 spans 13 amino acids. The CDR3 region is CASSRDRTYEQYF. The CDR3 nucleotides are TGTGCCAGCTCAAGGGACCGAACCTACGAGCAGTACTTC.

The CDR3: CASSPSIATANTEAFF. CDR3 DNA sequence: TGTGCCAGCAGCCCCTCAATTGCGACAGCGAACACTGAAGCTTTCTTT. J is TRBJ1-1 and V is TRBV5-4, with D possibly TRBD1 on 5 matching bases. The V gene's germline CDR1 is SGHNT and CDR2 YYREEE (reference sequence). V was clipped by 4 bases and J by 1 base, with 17 bases between them. This CDR3 has 16 residues.

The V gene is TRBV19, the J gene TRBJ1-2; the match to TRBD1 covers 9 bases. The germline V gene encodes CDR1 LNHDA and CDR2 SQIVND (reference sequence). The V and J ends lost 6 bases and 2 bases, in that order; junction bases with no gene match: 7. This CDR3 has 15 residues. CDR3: CASSLPGQGNYGYTF. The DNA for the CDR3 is TGTGCCAGTAGCCTACCGGGACAGGGAAACTATGGCTACACCTTC.

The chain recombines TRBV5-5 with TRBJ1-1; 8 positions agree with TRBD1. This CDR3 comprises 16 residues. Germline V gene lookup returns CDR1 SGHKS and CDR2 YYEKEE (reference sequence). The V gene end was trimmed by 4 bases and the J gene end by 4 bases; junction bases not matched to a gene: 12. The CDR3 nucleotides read TGTGCCAGCAGCCTACTTCCGACAGGGGTGCCCACTGAAGCTTTCTTT. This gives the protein CASSLLPTGVPTEAFF.

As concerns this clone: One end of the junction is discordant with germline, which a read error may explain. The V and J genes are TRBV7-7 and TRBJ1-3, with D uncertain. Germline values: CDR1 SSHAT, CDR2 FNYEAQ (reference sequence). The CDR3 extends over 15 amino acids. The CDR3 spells CASSLSFDSGNTIYF. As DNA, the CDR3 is TGTGCTAGCAGCTTGTCTTTCGACTCTGGAAACACCATATATTTT.

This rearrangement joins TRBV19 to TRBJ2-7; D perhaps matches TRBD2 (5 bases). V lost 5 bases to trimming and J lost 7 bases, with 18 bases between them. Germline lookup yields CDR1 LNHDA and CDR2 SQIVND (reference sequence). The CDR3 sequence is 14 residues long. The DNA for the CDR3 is TGTGCCAGTAGTCCGGAGCGCCCAACGGGAGAGCAGTACTTC. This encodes CASSPERPTGEQYF. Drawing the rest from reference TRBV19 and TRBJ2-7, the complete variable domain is DGGITQSPKYLFRKEGQNVTLSCEQNLNHDAMYWYRQDPGQGLRLIYYSQIVNDFQKGDIAEGYSVSREKKESFPLTVTSAQKNPTAFYLCASSPERPTGEQYFGPGTRLTVT.

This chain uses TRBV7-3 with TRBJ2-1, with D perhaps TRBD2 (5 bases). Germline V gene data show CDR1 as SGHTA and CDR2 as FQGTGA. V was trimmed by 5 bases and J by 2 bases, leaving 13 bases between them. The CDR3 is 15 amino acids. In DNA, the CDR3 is TGTGCCAGCAGCCCGGATAGCGCCCCCTACAATGAGCAGTTCTTC. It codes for CASSPDSAPYNEQFF.